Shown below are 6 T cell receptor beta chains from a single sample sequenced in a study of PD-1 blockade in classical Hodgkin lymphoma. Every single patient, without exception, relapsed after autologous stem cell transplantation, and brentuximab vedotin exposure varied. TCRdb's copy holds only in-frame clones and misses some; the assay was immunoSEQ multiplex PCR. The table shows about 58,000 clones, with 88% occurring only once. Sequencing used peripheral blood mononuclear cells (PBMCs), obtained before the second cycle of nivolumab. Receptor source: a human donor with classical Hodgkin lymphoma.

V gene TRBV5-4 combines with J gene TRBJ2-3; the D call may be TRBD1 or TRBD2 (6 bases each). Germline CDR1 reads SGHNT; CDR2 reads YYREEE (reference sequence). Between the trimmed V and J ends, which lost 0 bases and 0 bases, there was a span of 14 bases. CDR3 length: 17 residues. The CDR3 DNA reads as TGTGCCAGCAGCTTGGGGGGGGCCAGGGTAAGCACAGATACGCAGTATTTT. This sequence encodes CASSLGGARVSTDTQYF.

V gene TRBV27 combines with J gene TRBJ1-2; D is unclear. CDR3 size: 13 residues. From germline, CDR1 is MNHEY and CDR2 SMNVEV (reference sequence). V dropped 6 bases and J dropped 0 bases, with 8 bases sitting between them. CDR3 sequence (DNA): TGTGCCAGCAGGCGGAAGTCTAACTATGGCTACACCTTC. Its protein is CASRRKSNYGYTF.

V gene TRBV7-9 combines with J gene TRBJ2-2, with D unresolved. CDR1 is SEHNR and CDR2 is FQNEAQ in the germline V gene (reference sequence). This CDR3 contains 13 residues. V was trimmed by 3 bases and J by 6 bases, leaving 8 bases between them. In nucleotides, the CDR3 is TGTGCCAGCAGCTTCACACGGCCCGGGGAGCTGTTTTTT. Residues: CASSFTRPGELFF.

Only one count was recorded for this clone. The DNA for the CDR3 is TGTGCCAGCAGCTTAGGGGGACTAGCAGCGACCTACGAGCAGTACTTC. As protein: CASSLGGLAATYEQYF. J is TRBJ2-7 and V is TRBV11-2, with TRBD2 matching 9 bases. The trim removed 1 base at V and 2 bases at J, leaving 6 bases unmatched. The CDR3 sequence is 16 residues long. The germline gives CDR1 SGHAT, CDR2 FQNNGV.

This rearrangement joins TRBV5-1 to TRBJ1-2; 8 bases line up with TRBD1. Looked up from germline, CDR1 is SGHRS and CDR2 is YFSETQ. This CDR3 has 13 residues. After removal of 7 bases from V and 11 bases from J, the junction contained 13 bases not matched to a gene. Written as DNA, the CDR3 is TGCGCCAGCTCAGACAGGGGTCGATTTGGTTACACCTTC. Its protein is CASSDRGRFGYTF.

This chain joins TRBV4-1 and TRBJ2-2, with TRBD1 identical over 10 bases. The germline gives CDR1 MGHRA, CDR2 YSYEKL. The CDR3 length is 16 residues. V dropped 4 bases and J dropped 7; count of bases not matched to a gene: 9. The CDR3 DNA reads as TGCGCCAGCAGCCCAGGCAGGACAGGGGGAATCGGGGAGCTGTTTTTT. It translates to CASSPGRTGGIGELFF.